What follows are 21 T cell receptor beta chains derived from one specimen sequenced in a study of blood T cell repertoires in COVID-19. TCRdb's table, derived via immunoSEQ multiplex PCR, lists solely in-frame clones and lacks some. This sample has about 75,000 clones, with approximately 85% found just once. Sequencing input: peripheral blood. The receptors originated from a human donor in a cohort sampled during active COVID-19.

The gene calls are TRBV13 and TRBJ1-1; 7 bases align to TRBD1. V shed 5 bases, J shed 4 bases, and the junction held 4 bases outside the gene matches. This CDR3 region has 13 residues. From germline, CDR1 is PRHDT and CDR2 FYEKMQ (reference sequence). CDR3 protein: CASSPQGRTEAFF. The CDR3 DNA is TGTGCCAGCAGCCCACAGGGGCGCACTGAAGCTTTCTTT.

This sequence joins TRBV6-6 and TRBJ1-2; 7 nucleotides match TRBD1. The CDR3 has 15 amino acids. Unmatched junction bases numbered 9, after V lost 0 bases and J lost 8 bases. Germline V gives CDR1 MNHNY, CDR2 SVGAGI (reference sequence). CDR3 region: CASSYSIDRVGGYTF. The CDR3 DNA sequence: TGTGCCAGCAGTTACTCGATCGACAGGGTGGGAGGCTACACCTTC.

This chain links TRBV15 with TRBJ2-5; D is perhaps TRBD2 (5 bases). Per germline, CDR1 LNHNV and CDR2 YYDKDF (reference sequence). The ends were cut back, 5 bases at V and 3 bases at J, with 19 bases in the middle. The CDR3 totals 16 residues. The CDR3 spells CATSGSGVRTKETQYF. The CDR3 DNA reads TGTGCCACCAGCGGAAGCGGAGTCAGGACGAAAGAGACCCAGTACTTC.

This clone has a single count. This chain connects TRBV7-8 to TRBJ2-3, with 10 bases identical to TRBD2. The CDR3 spans 19 residues. Germline CDR1 is SGHVS and CDR2 is FQNEAQ. The ends lost 4 bases at V and 2 bases at J; junction bases unmatched: 15. Here the CDR3 reads CASSWPTGATSGSTDTQYF. In DNA form, the CDR3 reads TGTGCCAGCAGCTGGCCCACGGGCGCGACTAGCGGGTCCACAGATACGCAGTATTTT.

The chain couples TRBV9 to TRBJ1-6, with D possibly matching TRBD1 (6 bases). The CDR3 is 16 residues long. The V gene's germline CDR1 is SGDLS and CDR2 YYNGEE. V was cut by 0 bases and J by 7 bases, with 14 bases left in between. The CDR3 is CASSVGAGVVNSPLHF. CDR3 bases: TGTGCCAGCAGCGTAGGGGCAGGGGTAGTGAATTCACCCCTCCACTTT.

The chain is built from TRBV15 and TRBJ2-3; TRBD1 matches at 8 bases. Losses at the gene ends were 1 base for V and 3 bases for J; bases not matched to a gene: 0. Germline V lookup: CDR1 LNHNV, CDR2 YYDKDF (reference sequence). The CDR3 is 14 amino acids. This CDR3 reads CATSRGTGTDTQYF. Here the CDR3 DNA reads TGTGCCACCAGCAGAGGGACAGGGACAGATACGCAGTATTTT.

The V and J genes are TRBV5-4 and TRBJ2-1; 11 nucleotides align to TRBD2. The CDR3 runs to 15 residues. The V gene's germline CDR1 is SGHNT and CDR2 YYREEE (reference sequence). V was pared by 3 bases and J by 6 bases, with 5 bases of the junction left unmatched. This CDR3 is CASSSGLAALNEQFF. CDR3 in DNA: TGTGCCAGCAGCTCGGGACTAGCGGCCCTCAATGAGCAGTTCTTC. The complete variable domain, with remaining parts taken from reference TRBV5-4 and TRBJ2-1, reads ETGVTQSPTHLIKTRGQQVTLRCSSQSGHNTVSWYQQALGQGPQFIFQYYREEENGRGNFPPRFSGLQFPNYSSELNVNALELDDSALYLCASSSGLAALNEQFFGPGTRLTVL.

This chain connects TRBV10-3 to TRBJ2-1; TRBD1 matches 7 bases. V lost 5 bases and J lost 15; bases outside the gene matches: 10. The germline CDR1 and CDR2 sequences are ENHRY and SYGVKD. This CDR3 contains 12 residues. In nucleotides, the CDR3 is TGTGCCATCAGTAACGGACAGGTGGGCTCGTTCTTC. It codes for CAISNGQVGSFF.

This chain links TRBV30 with TRBJ1-2; the D gene is possibly TRBD1 (5 bases). Germline assignment: CDR1 GTSNPN and CDR2 SVGIG (reference sequence). CDR3 length equals 14 residues. V lost 0 bases and J 4 bases, leaving 12 bases between the germline ends. CDR3 nucleotide sequence: TGTGCCTGGAGTGTAAACCAGGGAGGCTATGGCTACACCTTC. This gives the protein CAWSVNQGGYGYTF. The whole variable domain, filled in from reference TRBV30 and TRBJ1-2, reads SQTIHQWPATLVQPVGSPLSLECTVEGTSNPNLYWYRQAAGRGLQLLFYSVGIGQISSEVPQNLSASRPQDRQFILSSKKLLLSDSGFYLCAWSVNQGGYGYTFGSGTRLTVV.

On this clone: A read error may account for a junction end that differs from germline. The chain recombines TRBV3-1 (or the pseudogene TRBV3-2) with TRBJ2-7; D might be TRBD2 (6 bases). Germline V CDR1 and CDR2: LGHDT, YNNKEL (reference sequence). This CDR3 spans 21 amino acids. The CDR3 loop is CASSHPAGTLVRRERGYEQNF. In nucleotides, the CDR3 is TGTGCCAGCAGCCATCCTGCGGGAACTTTGGTTAGGCGCGAGCGAGGTTACGAGCAGAACTTC.

This clone was counted between two and nine times. The chain couples TRBV10-3 to TRBJ1-1; a weak D match, TRBD1 (5 bases). V lost 3 bases and J 6 bases, leaving 17 bases between the germline ends. The length of the CDR3 is 15 residues. Germline V gives CDR1 ENHRY, CDR2 SYGVKD. CDR3 residues: CAISDPGRGGSEAFF. The DNA for the CDR3 is TGTGCCATCAGTGACCCCGGAAGGGGAGGATCTGAAGCTTTCTTT.

The J gene is TRBJ2-3, the V gene TRBV3-1 (or the pseudogene TRBV3-2), with D hard to call. CDR1 is LGHDT and CDR2 is YNNKEL in the germline V gene (reference sequence). V lost 5 bases to trimming and J lost 6 bases, with 12 bases between them. This CDR3 region has 13 residues. CDR3 DNA sequence: TGTGCCAGCAGCTACAGTGAACAGGATACGCAGTATTTT. It translates to CASSYSEQDTQYF.

V gene TRBV6-2 or TRBV6-3 combines with J gene TRBJ2-7, with TRBD2 identical over 9 bases. CDR1 and CDR2 (germline): MNHEY, SVGEGT. V lost 2 bases to trimming and J lost 5 bases; unmatched junction nucleotides: 13. CDR3 length: 17 amino acids. DNA for the CDR3: TGTGCCAGCAGTTACCGGAATTTAGCGGGAGATCTGAACGAGCAGTACTTC. Translated: CASSYRNLAGDLNEQYF.

This rearrangement joins TRBV19 to TRBJ2-2, with 7 bases identical to TRBD1. Germline-derived CDR1 and CDR2 are LNHDA and SQIVND (reference sequence). CDR3 length: 13 amino acids. Trimming at V came to 5 bases and at J to 6 bases, leaving 3 bases not matched to a gene. CDR3 sequence reads: CASSPGQPGELFF. The CDR3 DNA reads TGTGCCAGTAGTCCGGGACAGCCCGGGGAGCTGTTTTTT.

This chain joins TRBV14 and TRBJ2-5; TRBD2 aligns across 9 bases. Germline trimming cut 4 bases from V and 2 bases from J; bases unmatched to any gene: 5. Per germline, CDR1 SGHDN and CDR2 FVKESK. The CDR3 sequence is 15 residues long. The CDR3 DNA sequence: TGTGCCAGCAGCCTCCCTAGCGGGGCTCAAGAGACCCAGTACTTC. This sequence encodes CASSLPSGAQETQYF. The full variable domain, with the rest looked up from reference TRBV14 and TRBJ2-5, is EAGVTQFPSHSVIEKGQTVTLRCDPISGHDNLYWYRRVMGKEIKFLLHFVKESKQDESGMPNNRFLAERTGGTYSTLKVQPAELEDSGVYFCASSLPSGAQETQYFGPGTRLLVL.

V usage is TRBV2 and J usage is TRBJ2-3; D might be TRBD1 (8 bases). Germline V gene lookup returns CDR1 SNHLY and CDR2 FYNNEI. This CDR3 has 15 amino acids. Trimming cost V 5 bases and J 4 bases, with 16 bases left between them. CDR3 bases: TGTGCCAGCAGTAACCAGGGGGCGGGAGCAGATACGCAGTATTTT. Translating it yields CASSNQGAGADTQYF.

This clone was seen once. The V call is TRBV7-6, the J call TRBJ2-7, with TRBD2 matching over 12 bases. CDR1 is SGHVS, CDR2 FNYEAQ, per germline. This CDR3 contains 13 residues. V lost 5 bases and J lost 6; bases outside the gene matches: 2. The CDR3 DNA reads as TGTGCCAGCAGCCCTAGCGGGAGGGTCGAGCAGTACTTC. Encoded protein: CASSPSGRVEQYF.

The chain uses TRBV30 and TRBJ1-6; a possible D gene is TRBD1 (5 bases). Germline V gene lookup returns CDR1 GTSNPN and CDR2 SVGIG (reference sequence). The CDR3 runs 15 residues. V was cut by 1 base and J by 8 bases, with 15 bases left in between. As DNA, the CDR3 is TGTGCCTGGAGTGCTGGCAGGGCTAGGGATTCACCCCTCCACTTT. Its translation: CAWSAGRARDSPLHF.

The rearrangement joins TRBV11-3 to TRBJ2-1, with D perhaps TRBD1 (6 bases). This CDR3 contains 16 residues. V shed 0 bases and J shed 5 bases, with 14 bases lying between them. CDR1 is SGHNT and CDR2 is YENEEA in the germline V gene. The CDR3 region is CASSLDGQRRNNEQFF. The DNA for the CDR3 is TGTGCCAGCAGCTTAGACGGACAGAGAAGGAACAATGAGCAGTTCTTC.

This clone appeared once. The genes are TRBV4-3 and TRBJ2-1, with 12 bases identical to TRBD2. Germline loops: CDR1 LGHNA, CDR2 YSLEER. The length of the CDR3 is 14 residues. V was pared by 0 bases and J by 15 bases, with 6 bases of the junction left unmatched. CDR3 nucleotides: TGCGCCAGCAGCCAAGATTATACTAGCGGGGGGACGTTCTTC. This sequence encodes CASSQDYTSGGTFF.

The genes are TRBV19 and TRBJ2-3; 8 positions agree with TRBD1. Trimming removed 6 bases from V and 6 bases from J; junction bases left unmatched: 5. Germline CDR1 LNHDA, CDR2 SQIVND (reference sequence). The CDR3 extends over 13 amino acids. The CDR3 DNA sequence: TGTGCCAGTAGACAGCAGGGGGCGGATACGCAGTATTTT. Translation gives CASRQQGADTQYF.